The 22 T cell receptor beta chains below were found in one sample sequenced in a study of T cell repertoires in cytomegalovirus infection. TCRdb recomputed calls from the reads with MiXCR, one row per CDR3 protein. Of some 900,000 distinct CDR3 sequences in the sample, approximately 32% were seen once. Their specific antigens are unknown. The sample consisted of cultured CD8+ T cells from PBMCs, taken from culture after CMV antigen stimulation. The receptors shown here come from a human donor in good health (CMV status not recorded). Some clones in this sample may be carry-over from other donors' samples.

The chain employs TRBV4-3 and TRBJ1-2, with D possibly matching TRBD1 (6 bases). The CDR3 is 15 amino acids. Trimming took off 4 bases at V and 4 bases at J, with 16 bases between the two ends. Germline CDR1 and CDR2: LGHNA and YSLEER. The CDR3 protein is CASSPRGGRGYGYTF. CDR3 sequence (DNA): TGCGCCAGCAGCCCGAGGGGGGGGCGAGGCTATGGCTACACCTTC.

This clonotype appeared a few times. This chain connects TRBV9 to TRBJ2-7; D gene unclear. The germline V and J ends were trimmed by 1 base and 1 base, with 6 bases remaining between them. There are 13 residues in the CDR3. CDR1 and CDR2 (germline): SGDLS, YYNGEE. As DNA, the CDR3 is TGTGCCAGCAGCGTATCCCCTTCCTACGAGCAGTACTTC. Translating gives CASSVSPSYEQYF.

Comments on this clonotype: A read error may be the cause here, since a much bigger clone is one base away. The CDR3 DNA sequence: TGTGTCAGCAGCCTGACTAGCGGGGTTGTGGATACGCAGTATTTT. Translating gives CVSSLTSGVVDTQYF. This chain connects TRBV7-3 to TRBJ2-3, with 11 positions matching TRBD2. This CDR3 contains 15 residues. Germline CDR1 is SGHTA and CDR2 is FQGTGA.

The V call is TRBV7-6, the J call TRBJ2-1; the match to TRBD1 covers 10 bases. The germline V gene encodes CDR1 SGHVS and CDR2 FNYEAQ. The junction had 6 bases not matched to a gene; V was cut back by 5 bases and J by 11 bases. The CDR3 spans 13 residues. The CDR3 loop is CASSRDRGRKQFF. For the CDR3, the DNA is TGTGCCAGCAGCCGAGACAGGGGGCGTAAGCAGTTCTTC.

This clonotype occurred a few times. The CDR3 nucleotides are TGCAGTGCTAGAGATACGTCCACTGGGTACGAGCAGTACTTC. The encoded protein is CSARDTSTGYEQYF. This chain links TRBV20-1 with TRBJ2-7; D uncertain. CDR3 size: 14 residues. Per germline, CDR1 DFQATT and CDR2 SNEGSKA (reference sequence). V shed 0 bases and J shed 4 bases, with 13 bases lying between them.

The rearrangement links TRBV5-4 to TRBJ1-1; D possibly corresponds to TRBD1 (6 bases). Per the germline V gene, CDR1 is SGHNT and CDR2 is YYREEE (reference sequence). The CDR3 has 14 residues. Trimming cost V 3 bases and J 5 bases, with 14 bases left between them. This chain's CDR3 is CASSSPGAGTEAFF. The CDR3 DNA follows: TGTGCCAGCAGCTCCCCGGGGGCAGGGACTGAAGCTTTCTTT.

This clonotype was found a few times. The J gene is TRBJ2-6, the V gene TRBV5-4, with unresolved D. The germline V gene encodes CDR1 SGHNT and CDR2 YYREEE (reference sequence). Trimming cost V 3 bases and J 0 bases, with 16 bases left between them. The CDR3 spans 18 residues. Written as DNA, the CDR3 is TGTGCCAGCAGCTCCGTTGTGGCCCCATACTCTGGGGCCAACGTCCTGACTTTC. Translating it yields CASSSVVAPYSGANVLTF.

The chain recombines TRBV27 with TRBJ1-5; D might be TRBD1 (5 bases). V was cut by 2 bases and J by 3 bases, with 20 bases left in between. Germline V gene sequence: CDR1 MNHEY, CDR2 SMNVEV (reference sequence). The CDR3 extends over 18 amino acids. Here the CDR3 DNA reads TGTGCCAGCAGTTTAGTGCCCATTGCCGGGGCCCTCAATCAGCCCCAGCATTTT. Translation: CASSLVPIAGALNQPQHF.

Concerning this clonotype: It may be a read error: a sequence one base away is much more abundant. The chain uses TRBV2 and TRBJ1-1; maybe TRBD1 (5 bases). The length of the CDR3 is 18 residues. Per the germline V gene, CDR1 is SNHLY and CDR2 is FYNNEI. Trimming took 6 bases from V and 0 from J, leaving 23 bases between them. The CDR3: CASRVRDRGARLNTEAFF. CDR3 coding DNA: TGTGCCAGCAGAGTAAGAGATAGGGGCGCGAGGCTGAACACTGAAGCTTTCTTT.

The CDR3 sequence is CASSYSIEDSNQPQHF. The CDR3 DNA follows: TGTGCCAGCAGTTACTCTATCGAGGACAGCAATCAGCCCCAGCATTTT. This chain uses TRBV6-5 with TRBJ1-5; D is unclear. From germline, CDR1 is MNHEY and CDR2 SVGAGI. V was trimmed by 0 bases and J by 1 base, leaving 10 bases between them. The CDR3 totals 16 residues.

The chain employs TRBV29-1 and TRBJ2-1; tentative D call: TRBD1 (5 bases). Germline V gene data show CDR1 as SQVTM and CDR2 as ANQGSEA. This CDR3 has 13 amino acids. V lost 4 bases and J 3 bases, leaving 10 bases between the germline ends. In DNA, the CDR3 is TGCAGCGTTGTTCCCCAGGGCTACAATGAGCAGTTCTTC. Its translation is CSVVPQGYNEQFF.

Turning to this clonotype: A read error may produce the germline difference seen at one junction end. The chain recombines TRBV7-9 with TRBJ2-7; no definite D call. This CDR3 is 17 amino acids long. Looked up from germline, CDR1 is SEHNR and CDR2 is FQNEAQ (reference sequence). The CDR3 nucleotides read TGTGTCAGCAGTCCGGCCCTTATGGCTGCAGTGACCTACGAGCAGTACTTC. It specifies CVSSPALMAAVTYEQYF.

This clonotype showed up just once. The V call is TRBV7-4, the J call TRBJ2-1, with D unresolved. Trimming cost V 4 bases and J 5 bases, with 6 bases left between them. The CDR3 is made up of 12 amino acids. The germline CDR1 and CDR2 sequences are SGHVT and SQSDAQ. In DNA form, the CDR3 reads TGTGCCAGCAGCTCTACAGACAATGAGCAGTTCTTC. Its protein product is CASSSTDNEQFF.

The chain carries TRBV7-6 and TRBJ2-5, with 8 bases identical to TRBD1. Germline trimming cut 5 bases from V and 0 bases from J; bases unmatched to any gene: 5. The V gene's germline CDR1 is SGHVS and CDR2 FNYEAQ. The CDR3 runs to 15 residues. The CDR3, as DNA: TGTGCCAGCAGCCTATGGGACAGGTACCAAGAGACCCAGTACTTC. It translates to CASSLWDRYQETQYF.

The CDR3 spells CASSPGLGYNEQFF. The CDR3 bases are TGTGCCAGCAGCCCGGGACTAGGCTACAATGAGCAGTTCTTC. The V and J genes are TRBV7-9 and TRBJ2-1, with 8 bases lining up with TRBD2. The junction had 3 bases not matched to a gene; V was cut back by 5 bases and J by 3 bases. The CDR3 consists of 14 residues. Germline V gene data show CDR1 as SEHNR and CDR2 as FQNEAQ (reference sequence).

The chain carries TRBV27 and TRBJ1-5, with a weak D call TRBD1 (5 bases). Trimming removed 8 bases from V and 3 bases from J, with 14 bases in between. CDR3 size: 14 residues. Germline lookup yields CDR1 MNHEY and CDR2 SMNVEV (reference sequence). CDR3 residues: CASGDEGPNQPQHF. The DNA for the CDR3 is TGTGCCAGCGGGGACGAGGGACCCAATCAGCCCCAGCATTTT.

This clonotype was detected a few times. The chain has TRBV7-6 and TRBJ1-1; D is ambiguous. The germline CDR1 and CDR2 sequences are SGHVS and FNYEAQ. The CDR3 totals 13 residues. V shed 0 bases and J shed 11 bases, with 13 bases lying between them. CDR3 in DNA: TGTGCCAGCAGCTTAGCCGAAGGGCGGGTGGCTTTCTTT. As protein: CASSLAEGRVAFF.

The rearrangement uses TRBV4-1 and TRBJ2-1; the D gene is possibly TRBD1 (6 bases). In germline, CDR1 is MGHRA, CDR2 YSYEKL. With 4 bases removed from V and 7 bases from J, the gap between germline ends came to 17 bases. There are 15 residues in the CDR3. The CDR3 DNA reads TGCGCCAGCAGCCGGGAGACAGGACTGTGGAATGAGCAGTTCTTC. Amino acid sequence: CASSRETGLWNEQFF.

This clonotype has a handful of counts. This sequence joins TRBV13 and TRBJ2-3; no clear D. The germline V gene has CDR1 PRHDT and CDR2 FYEKMQ (reference sequence). The CDR3 runs to 14 residues. Trimming removed 5 bases at V and 2 bases at J, with 11 bases between. The CDR3 protein is CASSDGRPTDTQYF. In nucleotides, the CDR3 is TGTGCCAGCAGCGATGGACGGCCCACAGATACGCAGTATTTT.

In its sample, this clonotype was seen a few times. The chain employs TRBV6-6 and TRBJ1-6; TRBD1 aligns across 8 bases. This CDR3 comprises 15 residues. Trimming cost V 4 bases and J 10 bases; bases outside gene matches: 9. Germline assignment: CDR1 MNHNY and CDR2 SVGAGI (reference sequence). The CDR3 DNA follows: TGTGCCAGCAGTTGGAAACAGGGGGGAAGGTCACCCCTCCACTTT. This gives the protein CASSWKQGGRSPLHF.

This clonotype has at least ten counts. This chain connects TRBV7-8 to TRBJ1-4, with 7 bases aligning to TRBD1. CDR3 size: 16 residues. J gave up 5 bases and V 1 base, and 7 bases lay outside the gene matches. The germline CDR1 and CDR2 sequences are SGHVS and FQNEAQ. The CDR3 loop reads CASSLGTGTVNEKLFF. The CDR3 region has the DNA TGTGCCAGCAGCTTAGGAACCGGGACAGTGAATGAAAAACTGTTTTTT.

V is TRBV12-3 or TRBV12-4 and J is TRBJ1-6; tentative D call: TRBD1 (6 bases). The V gene lost 5 bases and the J gene lost 4 bases, with 12 bases spanning the gap. This CDR3 spans 15 amino acids. CDR3 bases: TGTGCCAGCAGTATCCAGGACAGTTATAATTCACCCCTCCACTTT. This encodes CASSIQDSYNSPLHF.